The 17 T cell receptor beta chains presented below share a single source sample, sequenced in a study of blood T cell repertoires in COVID-19. TCRdb keeps only in-frame clones here, not all; method: immunoSEQ multiplex PCR. Among about 240,000 clones listed, 75% to 90% were seen once. Sequencing input: peripheral blood. The receptors shown here come from a man aged 60-69 years who had recovered from COVID-19.

Here the CDR3 DNA reads TGTGCCAGCAGAGCAGACGGTAGCGACACTGAAGCTTTCTTT. It codes for CASRADGSDTEAFF. The chain links TRBV6-5 to TRBJ1-1, with D unclear. Trimming stripped 6 bases from V and 3 bases from J, with 14 bases between. The CDR3 sequence is 14 residues long. Germline V lookup: CDR1 MNHEY, CDR2 SVGAGI.

This clone was observed a single time. This chain's CDR3 is CASSNRELGNSPLHF. The CDR3 DNA follows: TGTGCCAGCAGTAACCGGGAATTGGGAAATTCACCCCTCCACTTT. The J gene is TRBJ1-6, the V gene TRBV6-6; D not certain. V was pared by 5 bases and J by 7 bases, with 15 bases between. Per germline, CDR1 MNHNY and CDR2 SVGAGI (reference sequence). The CDR3 consists of 15 residues.

This clone occurred once. The chain is built from TRBV9 and TRBJ1-4, with no clear D. Germline V gene lookup returns CDR1 SGDLS and CDR2 YYNGEE. CDR3 length: 15 amino acids. V gave up 4 bases and J gave up 8 bases, with 18 bases separating them. In nucleotides, the CDR3 is TGTGCCAGCAGCCCTTACGGCACAGCAAGGGAAAAACTGTTTTTT. Translating it yields CASSPYGTAREKLFF.

Turning to this clone: An end of the junction differs from the germline gene, which may be a read error. The gene calls are TRBV6-1 and TRBJ2-5; 8 positions match TRBD1. Germline V gene lookup returns CDR1 MNHNS and CDR2 SASEGT. The CDR3 length is 16 residues. CDR3 region: CASREAGTGGKKTQYF. The CDR3 DNA reads as TGTGCCAGCAGAGAAGCGGGTACAGGGGGGAAGAAGACCCAGTACTTC.

The gene calls are TRBV5-6 and TRBJ2-3, with 7 bases fitting TRBD1. V shed 2 bases, J shed 0 bases, and the junction held 6 bases outside the gene matches. CDR1 is SGHDT, CDR2 YYEEEE, per germline. The CDR3 sequence is 16 residues long. The CDR3, as DNA: TGTGCCAGCAGCTTCTACAGGGGACCAAGCACAGATACGCAGTATTTT. This codes for CASSFYRGPSTDTQYF.

The chain carries TRBV30 and TRBJ1-6, with D uncertain. Trimming stripped 1 base from V and 2 bases from J, with 9 bases between. There are 15 residues in the CDR3. The germline V gene encodes CDR1 GTSNPN and CDR2 SVGIG (reference sequence). This CDR3 is CAWSAGSTYNSPLHF. The CDR3 bases are TGTGCCTGGAGTGCAGGCAGTACCTATAATTCACCCCTCCACTTT.

The J gene is TRBJ1-2, the V gene TRBV6-5, with 7 bases that match TRBD1. The length of the CDR3 is 12 residues. The germline V gene has CDR1 MNHEY and CDR2 SVGAGI. J was trimmed by 8 bases and V by 7 bases; bases with no gene match: 7. The chain's CDR3 is CASILPGGGYTF. CDR3 coding DNA: TGTGCCAGCATTTTACCAGGGGGGGGCTACACCTTC.

The chain carries TRBV12-3 or TRBV12-4 and TRBJ1-2; no definite D call. The CDR3 length is 13 residues. Deletions cut 2 bases from V and 6 bases from J, with 10 bases between. For the CDR3, the DNA is TGTGCCAGCAGTTTACGGGGAGGTAATGGCTACACCTTC. Amino acid sequence: CASSLRGGNGYTF.

The rearrangement joins TRBV6-5 to TRBJ1-2; the D gene is possibly TRBD1 (5 bases). Trimming left V 7 bases short and J 3 bases short, with 15 bases between. Germline loops: CDR1 MNHEY, CDR2 SVGAGI. CDR3 length: 14 amino acids. CDR3 sequence reads: CASTVRAVYYGYTF. CDR3 sequence (DNA): TGTGCCAGCACCGTCAGGGCAGTCTACTATGGCTACACCTTC.

The chain has TRBV9 and TRBJ2-2, with TRBD2 identical over 15 bases. Germline-derived CDR1 and CDR2 are SGDLS and YYNGEE. CDR3 length: 18 amino acids. With 3 bases clipped from V and 4 bases from J, the junction kept 7 bases outside the gene matches. CDR3: CASSAGLAGGIGTGELFF. For the CDR3, the DNA is TGTGCCAGCAGCGCGGGACTAGCGGGGGGCATAGGCACCGGGGAGCTGTTTTTT.

The chain links TRBV5-1 to TRBJ2-1, with 9 bases matching TRBD2. The CDR3 has 15 amino acids. Germline CDR1 SGHRS, CDR2 YFSETQ. With 0 bases clipped from V and 13 bases from J, the junction kept 11 bases outside the gene matches. The CDR3 sequence: CASSLEVRAGGPQFF. CDR3 nucleotide sequence: TGCGCCAGCAGCTTGGAGGTCCGAGCGGGGGGTCCCCAGTTCTTC.

The chain employs TRBV4-1 and TRBJ1-6, with D maybe TRBD1 (5 bases). The CDR3 runs to 19 residues. Germline CDR1 and CDR2: MGHRA and YSYEKL. V was pared by 0 bases and J by 0 bases, with 15 bases between. CDR3 residues: CASSQDPQGRSSYNSPLHF. CDR3 coding DNA: TGCGCCAGCAGCCAAGACCCCCAGGGCCGCAGCTCCTATAATTCACCCCTCCACTTT.

This chain connects TRBV4-1 to TRBJ2-7; perhaps TRBD2 as D (5 bases). The germline V gene has CDR1 MGHRA and CDR2 YSYEKL. V gave up 3 bases and J gave up 0 bases, with 12 bases separating them. This CDR3 spans 15 amino acids. The CDR3 spells CASSHGRGSSYEQYF. CDR3 bases: TGCGCCAGCAGCCACGGACGGGGAAGCTCCTACGAGCAGTACTTC.

The genes are TRBV15 and TRBJ1-2; unclear D gene. Germline V gene data show CDR1 as LNHNV and CDR2 as YYDKDF (reference sequence). Trimming took 5 bases from V and 4 from J, leaving 14 bases between them. The CDR3 is 14 amino acids. The CDR3 region has the DNA TGTGCCACCAGCCCCCAGAATCGAATCTATGGCTACACCTTC. This encodes CATSPQNRIYGYTF.

J is TRBJ2-7 and V is TRBV6-1; TRBD2 aligns across 10 bases. Germline values: CDR1 MNHNS, CDR2 SASEGT. CDR3 size: 16 residues. V shed 3 bases, J shed 4 bases, and the junction held 9 bases outside the gene matches. The CDR3 sequence: CASSDVGSGGKYEQYV. The CDR3 region has the DNA TGTGCCAGCAGTGACGTGGGTAGCGGGGGGAAGTACGAGCAGTACGTC.

The chain carries TRBV4-1 and TRBJ2-5; D remains ambiguous. V was clipped by 2 bases and J by 1 base, with 8 bases between them. This CDR3 has 14 residues. Germline V gives CDR1 MGHRA, CDR2 YSYEKL. The DNA for the CDR3 is TGCGCCAGCAGCCAAAGAAACAGCCAAGAGACCCAGTACTTC. This gives the protein CASSQRNSQETQYF.

This chain links TRBV12-1 with TRBJ2-2; TRBD1 reflects the table's D call only, with no check against the DNA. TRBV12-1 is recorded as a pseudogene. This CDR3 has 18 residues. CDR3 region: CASSFGGYGQGYTGELFF. DNA of the CDR3: TGTGCCAGCAGCTTTGGGGGTTATGGACAGGGCTACACCGGGGAGCTGTTTTTT.